The 5 T cell receptor beta chains below were found in one sample sequenced in a study of blood T cell repertoires in COVID-19. The repertoire was sequenced with immunoSEQ multiplex PCR; TCRdb's copy has only in-frame clones and lacks some. The repertoire holds around 180,000 clones, 80% to 90% seen once, with around 2.3% in the top ten. Sequenced: PBMCs or T cells enriched from blood (not recorded which). The receptors come from a woman aged 40 to 49 with acute COVID-19.

The count of this clone is one. J is TRBJ2-3 and V is TRBV28, with 8 nucleotides matching TRBD2. The CDR3 spans 14 residues. V lost 4 bases and J lost 4; bases outside the gene matches: 4. Germline values: CDR1 MDHEN, CDR2 SYDVKM. CDR3 sequence: CASSYGLAPDTQYF. The CDR3 bases are TGTGCCAGCAGTTACGGACTAGCCCCAGATACGCAGTATTTT.

This clone has only one observation. CDR3: CAISAGQGGGDTQYF. CDR3 coding DNA: TGTGCCATCAGTGCTGGCCAGGGAGGAGGAGATACGCAGTATTTT. The chain couples TRBV10-3 to TRBJ2-3; D possibly corresponds to TRBD2 (6 bases). Germline values: CDR1 ENHRY, CDR2 SYGVKD. V gave up 4 bases and J gave up 5 bases, with 16 bases separating them. This CDR3 is 15 amino acids long.

CDR3 protein: CASSESGQGFSPLHF. The CDR3, as DNA: TGCGCCAGCAGTGAGTCGGGACAGGGATTTTCACCCCTCCACTTT. The J gene is TRBJ1-6, the V gene TRBV10-2; 9 nucleotides agree with TRBD1. J gave up 9 bases and V 0 bases, and 3 bases lay outside the gene matches. The CDR3 consists of 15 residues. Germline CDR1 is WSHSY and CDR2 is SAAADI.

V gene TRBV29-1 combines with J gene TRBJ1-1, with 10 bases fitting TRBD1. V lost 5 bases to trimming and J lost 6 bases; unmatched junction nucleotides: 6. Germline CDR1 and CDR2: SQVTM and ANQGSEA. This CDR3 is built from 13 residues. The CDR3 DNA sequence: TGCAGCGTTCCCGGGACAGGGGTCGCTGAAGCTTTCTTT. Protein: CSVPGTGVAEAFF. The full variable domain, in which reference TRBV29-1 and TRBJ1-1 provide the parts outside the CDR3, is SAVISQKPSRDICQRGTSLTIQCQVDSQVTMMFWYRQQPGQSLTLIATANQGSEATYESGFVIDKFPISRPNLTFSTLTVSNMSPEDSSIYLCSVPGTGVAEAFFGQGTRLTVV.

The CDR3 DNA sequence: TGTGCCAGCAAGGCGGGCCAATGGCCCCAGCATTTT. Amino acids: CASKAGQWPQHF. V gene TRBV2 combines with J gene TRBJ1-5; no reliable D call. V was clipped by 7 bases and J by 9 bases, with 13 bases between them. This CDR3 contains 12 residues. CDR1 is SNHLY and CDR2 is FYNNEI in the germline V gene. Based on the CDR3 plus reference TRBV2 and TRBJ1-5, the full variable domain is EPEVTQTPSHQVTQMGQEVILRCVPISNHLYFYWYRQILGQKVEFLVSFYNNEISEKSEIFDDQFSVERPDGSNFTLKIRSTKLEDSAMYFCASKAGQWPQHFGDGTRLSIL.